One and the same sample provided the 27 T cell receptor beta chains below, sequenced in a study of cytomegalovirus exposure and HLA in healthy donors. 13 Jbeta primers and 60 Vbeta primers were used for the PCR. Measured with immunoSEQ multiplex PCR; TCRdb has only the in-frame clones, and not every one. The data hold fewer than 200,000 clones, with about 82% observed a single time. Material for sequencing was PBMCs. The receptor source for this set is a female donor in good health and CMV-seronegative.

Only one count was recorded for this clone. V usage is TRBV7-8 and J usage is TRBJ2-6; no clear D. The V gene's germline CDR1 is SGHVS and CDR2 FQNEAQ. V was trimmed by 4 bases and J by 0 bases, leaving 13 bases between them. This CDR3 spans 17 amino acids. CDR3 residues: CASSSDTDSSGANVLTF. The CDR3 bases are TGTGCCAGCAGCTCAGACACGGATAGCTCTGGGGCCAACGTCCTGACTTTC. Together with reference TRBV7-8 and TRBJ2-6, the CDR3 gives the full variable domain: GAGVSQSPRYKVAKRGQDVALRCDPISGHVSLFWYQQALGQGPEFLTYFQNEAQLDKSGLPSDRFFAERPEGSVSTLKIQRTQQEDSAVYLCASSSDTDSSGANVLTFGAGSRLTVL.

This chain connects TRBV7-3 to TRBJ2-1, with 8 bases identical to TRBD2. The CDR3 totals 15 residues. Germline lookup yields CDR1 SGHTA and CDR2 FQGTGA. V shed 0 bases, J shed 6 bases, and the junction held 4 bases outside the gene matches. The CDR3 spells CASSLTYGLANEQFF. CDR3 DNA sequence: TGTGCCAGCAGCTTAACCTATGGACTAGCCAATGAGCAGTTCTTC.

The chain joins TRBV4-2 to TRBJ2-5; 10 nucleotides line up with TRBD2. Matching the DNA end better, TRBJ2-7 makes the J call doubtful. This CDR3 comprises 15 residues. CDR1 is LGHNA and CDR2 is YNFKEQ in the germline V gene. In DNA, the CDR3 is TGTGCCAGCAGCGCTGGGCTAGCGGGGGCCTACGAGCAGTACTTC. This encodes CASSAGLAGAYEQYF.

The V gene is TRBV6-5, the J gene TRBJ1-1, with D perhaps TRBD1 (6 bases). CDR1 and CDR2 from the germline V gene are MNHEY and SVGAGI. V lost 0 bases and J lost 1, with 6 bases in between. The CDR3 is 14 residues long. CDR3 protein: CASSYSTGNTEAFF. The CDR3 DNA follows: TGTGCCAGCAGTTACTCGACAGGGAACACTGAAGCTTTCTTT.

In this sample, this clone turned up once. The V and J genes are TRBV19 and TRBJ1-4, with D unresolved. V lost 0 bases and J lost 7, with 9 bases in between. The CDR3 sequence is 14 residues long. The germline V gene has CDR1 LNHDA and CDR2 SQIVND (reference sequence). As DNA, the CDR3 is TGTGCCAGTAGTATAGATCGCAGAGGTGAAAAACTGTTTTTT. This translates into CASSIDRRGEKLFF.

The gene calls are TRBV27 and TRBJ2-1; TRBD1 aligns across 7 bases. The CDR3 sequence is 13 residues long. V trimming: 3 bases; J trimming: 12 bases; junction bases outside the gene matches: 8. Germline V gene sequence: CDR1 MNHEY, CDR2 SMNVEV (reference sequence). CDR3 nucleotide sequence: TGTGCCAGCAGTTTTACCCACAGGGGAATGCAGTTCTTC. Protein product: CASSFTHRGMQFF.

The rearrangement uses TRBV9 and TRBJ2-7, with a possible D match to TRBD2 (6 bases). V was trimmed by 0 bases and J by 0 bases, leaving 7 bases between them. In germline, CDR1 is SGDLS, CDR2 YYNGEE. This CDR3 has 14 amino acids. This chain's CDR3 is CASSVVSGSYEQYF. The CDR3, as DNA: TGTGCCAGCAGCGTAGTTAGCGGCTCCTACGAGCAGTACTTC.

This clone was found once. J is TRBJ1-1 and V is TRBV18; possible D gene TRBD1, 5 bases. There are 14 residues in the CDR3. V was cut by 3 bases and J by 0 bases, with 8 bases left in between. Germline V gives CDR1 KGHSH, CDR2 LQKENI. CDR3 residues: CASSPDNVNTEAFF. In nucleotides, the CDR3 is TGTGCCAGCTCACCGGACAATGTGAACACTGAAGCTTTCTTT.

The chain employs TRBV2 and TRBJ1-1; no clear D gene. The CDR3 has 11 residues. Germline assignment: CDR1 SNHLY and CDR2 FYNNEI. Trimming stripped 5 bases from V and 7 bases from J, with 8 bases between. The chain's CDR3 is CASSRQIEAFF. CDR3 nucleotides: TGTGCCAGCAGTCGCCAGATTGAAGCTTTCTTT.

The gene calls are TRBV11-2 and TRBJ1-2; D call uncertain. The V gene's germline CDR1 is SGHAT and CDR2 FQNNGV. Trimming pared 3 bases from V and 4 bases from J, leaving 6 bases between. The CDR3 is 12 amino acids. In nucleotides, the CDR3 is TGTGCCAGCAGCTTCGTCGGCTATGGCTACACCTTC. Its translation: CASSFVGYGYTF.

This clone was seen a few times. The rearrangement links TRBV15 to TRBJ2-7; TRBD1 matches at 8 bases. Germline-derived CDR1 and CDR2 are LNHNV and YYDKDF (reference sequence). The CDR3 runs to 16 residues. V lost 2 bases to trimming and J lost 5 bases; unmatched junction nucleotides: 11. This CDR3 is CATSRHPGQGANEQYF. Here the CDR3 DNA reads TGTGCCACCAGCAGACACCCGGGGCAGGGGGCTAACGAGCAGTACTTC.

The chain links TRBV28 to TRBJ2-5, with D hard to call. The CDR3 spans 13 residues. V was shortened by 3 bases and J by 5 bases, with 10 bases between the two germline ends. Germline-derived CDR1 and CDR2 are MDHEN and SYDVKM. CDR3 protein: CASSLVLRETQYF. CDR3 sequence (DNA): TGTGCCAGCAGTTTGGTTCTGAGGGAGACCCAGTACTTC.

J is TRBJ2-6 and V is TRBV7-2; maybe TRBD1 (5 bases). This CDR3 contains 15 residues. The germline V gene has CDR1 SGHTA and CDR2 FQGNSA. Trimming pared 9 bases from V and 4 bases from J, leaving 16 bases between. In nucleotides, the CDR3 is TGTGCCAGGGGGTGGGCAGGGCCCGGGGCCAACGTCCTGACTTTC. This translates into CARGWAGPGANVLTF.

The CDR3 DNA reads as TGTGCTGGGCAGGGGGTCTATAGCAATCAGCCCCAGCATTTT. It encodes CAGQGVYSNQPQHF. This chain links TRBV27 with TRBJ1-5, with 7 bases that match TRBD1. This CDR3 is built from 14 residues. CDR1 and CDR2 from the germline V gene are MNHEY and SMNVEV (reference sequence).

This clone was observed a few times. The CDR3 nucleotides are TGTGCGACGAGAGAAGGACTAGCGGGAACCGGGGAGCTGTTTTTT. Protein product: CATREGLAGTGELFF. This rearrangement joins TRBV15 to TRBJ2-2; the match to TRBD2 covers 12 bases. The length of the CDR3 is 15 residues. CDR1 and CDR2 from the germline V gene are LNHNV and YYDKDF (reference sequence).

In this sample, this clone turned up a few times. The genes are TRBV4-3 and TRBJ1-1; D perhaps matches TRBD1 (5 bases). V shed 6 bases and J shed 5 bases, with 16 bases lying between them. Germline CDR1 reads LGHNA; CDR2 reads YSLEER. The CDR3 extends over 14 amino acids. The chain's CDR3 is CASRVGLGQTEAFF. DNA of the CDR3: TGCGCCAGCAGAGTAGGTCTGGGGCAGACTGAAGCTTTCTTT.

The chain recombines TRBV11-2 with TRBJ2-2, with 10 positions matching TRBD2. This CDR3 has 16 residues. The V and J ends lost 2 bases and 6 bases, in that order; junction bases with no gene match: 6. Germline V lookup: CDR1 SGHAT, CDR2 FQNNGV. CDR3 sequence reads: CASSLLAGVGAGELFF. The CDR3 DNA follows: TGTGCCAGCAGCTTACTAGCGGGGGTGGGCGCCGGGGAGCTGTTTTTT.

The V and J genes are TRBV5-4 and TRBJ1-2; tentative D call: TRBD1 (5 bases). Germline-derived CDR1 and CDR2 are SGHNT and YYREEE (reference sequence). This CDR3 contains 15 residues. Trimming shortened V by 0 bases and J by 4 bases, and 13 bases separated the two germline ends. In DNA, the CDR3 is TGTGCCAGCAGCTTGGCCCTGGAGGGGCTCTATGGCTACACCTTC. Encoded protein: CASSLALEGLYGYTF.

This clone showed up just a few times. The rearrangement uses TRBV18 and TRBJ1-2; 8 nucleotides line up with TRBD1. The trim removed 8 bases at V and 7 bases at J, leaving 6 bases unmatched. The CDR3 spans 12 residues. In germline, CDR1 is KGHSH, CDR2 LQKENI. This CDR3 is CASRDRRVGYTF. DNA of the CDR3: TGTGCCAGCCGGGACAGGAGAGTTGGCTACACCTTC.

The chain uses TRBV7-2 and TRBJ1-2, with D unresolved. Per the germline V gene, CDR1 is SGHTA and CDR2 is FQGNSA. The CDR3 extends over 12 amino acids. V was trimmed by 4 bases and J by 8 bases, leaving 11 bases between them. The CDR3 region has the DNA TGTGCCAGCAGCTCTTGGTATAGCGGCTACACCTTC. Translation: CASSSWYSGYTF. Based on the CDR3 plus reference TRBV7-2 and TRBJ1-2, the full variable domain is GAGVSQSPSNKVTEKGKDVELRCDPISGHTALYWYRQSLGQGLEFLIYFQGNSAPDKSGLPSDRFSAERTGGSVSTLTIQRTQQEDSAVYLCASSSWYSGYTFGSGTRLTVV.

CDR3 protein: CASSLSISEAFF. The DNA for the CDR3 is TGTGCCAGCAGCTTATCGATCAGTGAAGCTTTCTTT. V usage is TRBV11-2 and J usage is TRBJ1-1; D is unclear. The CDR3 is made up of 12 amino acids. Between the trimmed V and J ends, which lost 2 bases and 7 bases, there was a span of 8 bases. From germline, CDR1 is SGHAT and CDR2 FQNNGV.

The rearrangement links TRBV11-3 to TRBJ2-7; D is perhaps TRBD1 (6 bases). The CDR3 has 12 amino acids. Looked up from germline, CDR1 is SGHNT and CDR2 is YENEEA. V was cut by 4 bases and J by 5 bases, with 9 bases left in between. CDR3 sequence (DNA): TGTGCCAGCAGCTCCCGGGACAACGAGCAGTACTTC. This gives the protein CASSSRDNEQYF.

The chain links TRBV6-5 to TRBJ1-6, with TRBD1 as a possible D gene (6 bases). Trimming took 10 bases from V and 10 from J, leaving 14 bases between them. CDR3 length equals 12 residues. In germline, CDR1 is MNHEY, CDR2 SVGAGI. CDR3 sequence: CATMLTGSPLHF. CDR3 bases: TGTGCCACCATGTTGACAGGATCACCCCTCCACTTT.

The V gene is TRBV19, the J gene TRBJ2-5; 10 bases fit TRBD2. Trimming removed 5 bases from V and 5 bases from J; junction bases left unmatched: 11. CDR1 is LNHDA, CDR2 SQIVND, per germline (reference sequence). This CDR3 is built from 16 residues. CDR3 residues: CASSSDSGGRYETQYF. In nucleotides, the CDR3 is TGTGCCAGTAGTTCAGATAGCGGGGGGCGTTACGAGACCCAGTACTTC.

This sequence joins TRBV5-6 and TRBJ2-2; 8 positions match TRBD2. There are 16 residues in the CDR3. V lost 2 bases and J lost 9; bases outside the gene matches: 12. CDR1 and CDR2 from the germline V gene are SGHDT and YYEEEE. CDR3 DNA sequence: TGTGCCAGCAGCTTTGACCCGAGCGGGGGCTCTCGGGAGCTGTTTTTT. Translating gives CASSFDPSGGSRELFF.

The gene calls are TRBV18 and TRBJ2-7; TRBD2 agrees at 9 bases. V dropped 2 bases and J dropped 6; count of bases not matched to a gene: 8. Germline V gene data show CDR1 as KGHSH and CDR2 as LQKENI. This CDR3 has 15 amino acids. The CDR3 is CASSPSGREGSEQYF. The DNA for the CDR3 is TGTGCCAGCTCACCAAGTGGGCGGGAGGGCAGCGAGCAGTACTTC.

The chain links TRBV7-2 to TRBJ1-1, with 7 positions matching TRBD1. Germline V gives CDR1 SGHTA, CDR2 FQGNSA. V trimming: 5 bases; J trimming: 6 bases; junction bases outside the gene matches: 15. The CDR3 consists of 16 residues. CDR3 sequence: CASSTTPMRGRAEAFF. The CDR3 DNA reads TGTGCCAGCAGCACTACCCCGATGAGGGGGCGCGCTGAAGCTTTCTTT.